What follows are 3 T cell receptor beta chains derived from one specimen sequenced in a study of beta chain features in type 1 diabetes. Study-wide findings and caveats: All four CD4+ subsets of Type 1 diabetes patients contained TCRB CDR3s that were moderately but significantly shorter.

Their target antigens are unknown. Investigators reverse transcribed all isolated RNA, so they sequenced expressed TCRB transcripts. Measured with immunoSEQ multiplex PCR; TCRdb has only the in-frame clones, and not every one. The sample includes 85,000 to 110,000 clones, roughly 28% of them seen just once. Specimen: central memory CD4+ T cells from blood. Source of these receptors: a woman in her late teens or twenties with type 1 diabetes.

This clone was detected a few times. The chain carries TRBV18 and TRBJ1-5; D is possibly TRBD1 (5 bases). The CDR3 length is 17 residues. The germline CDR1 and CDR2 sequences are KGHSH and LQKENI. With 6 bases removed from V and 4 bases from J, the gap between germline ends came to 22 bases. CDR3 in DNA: TGTGCCAGCTCCCTAGTAGCCGTGACAGACGGGAATCAGCCCCAGCATTTT. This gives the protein CASSLVAVTDGNQPQHF.

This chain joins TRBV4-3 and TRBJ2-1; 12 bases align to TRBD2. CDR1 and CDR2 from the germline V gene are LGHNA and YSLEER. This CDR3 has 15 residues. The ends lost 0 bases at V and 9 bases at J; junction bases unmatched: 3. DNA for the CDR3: TGCGCCAGCAGCCAAGATCTAGCGGGAGGGTCTGAGCAGTTCTTC. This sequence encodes CASSQDLAGGSEQFF.

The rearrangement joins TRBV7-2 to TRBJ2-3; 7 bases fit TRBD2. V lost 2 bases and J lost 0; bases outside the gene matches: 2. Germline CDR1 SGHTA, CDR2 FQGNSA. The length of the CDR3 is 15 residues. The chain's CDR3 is CASSLRGSSTDTQYF. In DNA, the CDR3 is TGTGCCAGCAGCTTACGCGGGAGTAGCACAGATACGCAGTATTTT. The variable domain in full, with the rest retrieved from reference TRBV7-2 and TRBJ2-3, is GAGVSQSPSNKVTEKGKDVELRCDPISGHTALYWYRQSLGQGLEFLIYFQGNSAPDKSGLPSDRFSAERTGGSVSTLTIQRTQQEDSAVYLCASSLRGSSTDTQYFGPGTRLTVL.